This T cell receptor beta chain was retrieved from a study of control samples from healthy donors and cancer patients. The CDR3 loop spans 18 amino acids. Repertoires were generated with immunoSEQ multiplex PCR, while TCRdb's copy carries only in-frame clones and drops some. The sample lists roughly 50,000 clones, roughly 92% occurring once. This chain links TRBV21-1 with TRBJ2-1; the tabulated D call, TRBD2, remains unverified against the DNA. TRBV21-1 is a documented pseudogene. The sequencing sample was made of blood. The TCR comes from a man aged 25 to 40 in good health. The CDR3 bases are TGTGCCAGCAGCAAAGGGCGCTCCGGGACTAGCGGGAGTCAGGAGCAGTTCTTC. This codes for CASSKGRSGTSGSQEQFF.